Listed below are T cell receptor beta chains from one sample, sequenced in a study of PD-1 blockade in classical Hodgkin lymphoma. Clones were read by immunoSEQ multiplex PCR, and TCRdb kept only the in-frame ones, dropping some. The data hold approximately 18,000 clones, with 78% observed a single time. Sample: CD4+ T cells from blood, taken before the fourth cycle of nivolumab. Receptors were obtained from a human donor with classical Hodgkin lymphoma. Both conserved end residues are part of each CDR3. The D gene is left open where the match is weak. Expanded clones are given a class, and other clones once, few, many or no size at all.

J	size	D	V	DNA	CDR3
TRBJ2-7	.	TRBD1	TRBV5-1	TGCGCCAGCAGCGCCCGACAGGGGTCCTACGAGCAGTACTTC	CASSARQGSYEQYF
TRBJ1-5	.	TRBD1	TRBV10-3	TGTGCCATCAGTACAGGGGATCAGCCCCAGCATTTT	CAISTGDQPQHF
TRBJ1-1	.	.	TRBV2	TGTGCCAGCAGTAGTGACAGTAACACTGAAGCTTTCTTT	CASSSDSNTEAFF
TRBJ1-6	.	TRBD1	TRBV30	TGTGCCTGGAGTGAACAGGGGGCGAGGAATTCACCCCTCCACTTT	CAWSEQGARNSPLHF
TRBJ2-1	medium-sized	.	TRBV5-6	TGTGCCAGCAGCTTGGGGGGATACTCCTACAATGAGCAGTTCTTC	CASSLGGYSYNEQFF
TRBJ1-5	few	.	TRBV25-1	TGTGCCAGCAGTGAATCCGGGGCCGGCAATCAGCCCCAGCATTTT	CASSESGAGNQPQHF
TRBJ1-1	.	.	TRBV28	TGTGCCAGCGGATTTAAGAACACTGAAGCTTTCTTT	CASGFKNTEAFF
TRBJ2-7	.	.	TRBV10-2	TGCGCCAGCAGTCAACTAGACGAGCAGTACTTC	CASSQLDEQYF
TRBJ1-4	.	.	TRBV2	TGTGCCAGCAGAACTACCAGAAGCACGACCTCAGCGGATGAAAAACTGTTTTTT	CASRTTRSTTSADEKLFF
TRBJ2-7	.	TRBD2	TRBV6-1	TGTGCCAGCACTAGCGGTTTCTCCTACGAGCAGTACTTC	CASTSGFSYEQYF
TRBJ2-7	.	TRBD1	TRBV28	TGTGCCAGCGAGACAGGGGGCGAAGACGAGCAGTACTTC	CASETGGEDEQYF
TRBJ2-3	.	TRBD2	TRBV6-4	TGTGCCAGCAAAGCCCTAGCGGGAGGAGATACGCAGTATTTT	CASKALAGGDTQYF
TRBJ2-2	.	.	TRBV23-1	TGCGCCAGCAGTCAATACCCCGGGACCACGAACACCGGGGAGCTGTTTTTT	CASSQYPGTTNTGELFF
TRBJ2-3	.	.	TRBV6-5	TGTGCCAGCAGTGACCCATTAGATACGCAGTATTTT	CASSDPLDTQYF
TRBJ2-1	.	TRBD2	TRBV19	TGTGCCAGTAGTATGGGGACGCTACTAGCGGGAGTCTCCTACAATGAGCAGTTCTTC	CASSMGTLLAGVSYNEQFF
TRBJ2-6	.	.	TRBV6-5	TGTGCCAGCAGTTCGCACGACATGACTGGGGCCAACGTCCTGACTTTC	CASSSHDMTGANVLTF
TRBJ1-2	once	.	TRBV28	TGTGCCAGCAGTTTTTCGAGGTATGGCTACACCTTC	CASSFSRYGYTF
TRBJ1-3	.	.	TRBV7-9	TGTGCCAGCAGCTTACCCTCAACAGGGCCAGGAAACACCATATATTTT	CASSLPSTGPGNTIYF